One sample yielded the 29 T cell receptor beta chains listed below, sequenced in a study of shared clonotypes between healthy human individuals. Sequencing was performed with immunoSEQ multiplex PCR; in TCRdb, only in-frame clones are kept and a portion is missing. The sample has some 2.4 million clones, 80% to 95% seen once. The sequenced sample consisted of naive CD4+ T cells from PBMCs. Subset reported: CD45RA+ positively selected. The receptor source for this set is a man between 18 and 29 years old in good health. Some clones in this sample may be carry-over from other donors' samples.

The chain is built from TRBV28 and TRBJ2-3; 10 positions agree with TRBD2. The CDR3 extends over 17 amino acids. Germline CDR1 and CDR2: MDHEN and SYDVKM. J gave up 10 bases and V 5 bases, and 18 bases lay outside the gene matches. In DNA form, the CDR3 reads TGTGCCAGCAGTCCCCATGGTAGGGCTAGCGGGGGTATGGCGCAGTATTTT. It encodes CASSPHGRASGGMAQYF.

The rearrangement links TRBV9 to TRBJ2-7; no clear D. The CDR3 totals 14 residues. The V end was cut by 2 bases, the J end by 0 bases, with 9 bases between. CDR1 is SGDLS and CDR2 is YYNGEE in the germline V gene. The CDR3, as DNA: TGTGCCAGCAGCGTCTGGCGTGACTCCTACGAGCAGTACTTC. This sequence encodes CASSVWRDSYEQYF. The full variable domain, its missing parts supplied by reference TRBV9 and TRBJ2-7, is DSGVTQTPKHLITATGQRVTLRCSPRSGDLSVYWYQQSLDQGLQFLIQYYNGEERAKGNILERFSAQQFPDLHSELNLSSLELGDSALYFCASSVWRDSYEQYFGPGTRLTVT.

CDR3 sequence: CASSFHTASYNSPLHF. The CDR3 nucleotides read TGTGCCAGCAGTTTCCACACGGCCTCCTATAATTCACCCCTCCACTTT. The chain has TRBV6-6 and TRBJ1-6; D is unresolved. V was shortened by 4 bases and J by 0 bases, with 10 bases between the two germline ends. The CDR3 covers 16 residues. The germline V gene has CDR1 MNHNY and CDR2 SVGAGI (reference sequence).

Comment on this clone: Other DNA sequences in this specimen translate into the identical CDR3. This sequence joins TRBV6-5 and TRBJ2-5; D is possibly TRBD2 (7 bases). Germline V gene lookup returns CDR1 MNHEY and CDR2 SVGAGI. V lost 0 bases and J lost 5, with 13 bases in between. The CDR3 covers 15 residues. The CDR3 coding sequence is TGTGCCAGCAGTTACTCGGGCGGGGGCTGGGAGACCCAGTACTTC. This codes for CASSYSGGGWETQYF.

The chain employs TRBV9 and TRBJ2-7; D uncertain. V shed 0 bases and J shed 1 base, with 8 bases lying between them. The CDR3 extends over 14 amino acids. Germline CDR1 is SGDLS and CDR2 is YYNGEE. The CDR3 sequence is CASSVASVSYEQYF. DNA for the CDR3: TGTGCCAGCAGCGTAGCTTCTGTTTCCTACGAGCAGTACTTC.

This chain connects TRBV9 to TRBJ2-3, with D unclear. The CDR3 contains 14 residues. Deletions cut 0 bases from V and 5 bases from J, with 10 bases between. Germline V lookup: CDR1 SGDLS, CDR2 YYNGEE. In DNA, the CDR3 is TGTGCCAGCAGCGTAGGGTGGGCCCAAGATACGCAGTATTTT. Protein: CASSVGWAQDTQYF.

V gene TRBV7-3 combines with J gene TRBJ2-1, with D tentatively TRBD2 (6 bases). CDR3 length equals 17 residues. Germline lookup yields CDR1 SGHTA and CDR2 FQGTGA. Between the trimmed V and J ends, which lost 0 bases and 5 bases, there was a span of 17 bases. The chain's CDR3 is CASSLTPAGYTHNEQFF. CDR3 DNA: TGTGCCAGCAGCTTAACCCCAGCGGGCTACACACACAATGAGCAGTTCTTC. Full variable domain (missing parts from reference TRBV7-3 and TRBJ2-1): GAGVSQTPSNKVTEKGKYVELRCDPISGHTALYWYRQSLGQGPEFLIYFQGTGAADDSGLPNDRFFAVRPEGSVSTLKIQRTERGDSAVYLCASSLTPAGYTHNEQFFGPGTRLTVL.

This chain links TRBV4-2 with TRBJ1-2; 12 bases fit TRBD1. In germline, CDR1 is LGHNA, CDR2 YNFKEQ. J was trimmed by 8 bases and V by 4 bases; bases with no gene match: 2. The CDR3 is made up of 13 amino acids. This CDR3 is CASSRGTGGGYTF. CDR3 DNA: TGTGCCAGCAGCCGAGGGACAGGGGGCGGCTACACCTTC.

The chain combines TRBV29-1 with TRBJ1-2; maybe TRBD1 (5 bases). The CDR3 is 13 residues long. V gave up 6 bases and J gave up 4 bases, with 15 bases separating them. Germline V gene lookup returns CDR1 SQVTM and CDR2 ANQGSEA. CDR3 sequence reads: CSVGGEVGYGYTF. The CDR3 DNA reads TGCAGCGTCGGGGGAGAAGTCGGCTATGGCTACACCTTC.

The chain combines TRBV6-4 with TRBJ1-2, with 7 positions matching TRBD1. The CDR3 runs to 14 residues. J gave up 4 bases and V 4 bases, and 6 bases lay outside the gene matches. Germline V gene lookup returns CDR1 MRHNA and CDR2 SNTAGT. As DNA, the CDR3 is TGTGCCAGCAGTGCCACAGGGGACGCCTATGGCTACACCTTC. This translates into CASSATGDAYGYTF.

V and J are TRBV7-2 and TRBJ2-2; possible D gene TRBD1, 6 bases. Germline assignment: CDR1 SGHTA and CDR2 FQGNSA. Trimming took 3 bases from V and 2 from J, leaving 13 bases between them. The CDR3 covers 16 residues. The CDR3 reads CASSFTGISNTGELFF. The CDR3 DNA reads as TGTGCCAGCAGCTTTACAGGGATAAGCAACACCGGGGAGCTGTTTTTT.

Concerning this clone itself: Other DNA variants within this sample encode the same CDR3. The genes are TRBV7-9 and TRBJ2-3, with 7 bases identical to TRBD1. V lost 3 bases, J lost 2 bases, and 2 bases stayed unmatched. This CDR3 contains 14 residues. Germline V gene lookup returns CDR1 SEHNR and CDR2 FQNEAQ (reference sequence). This CDR3 reads CASSFTGATDTQYF. In DNA form, the CDR3 reads TGTGCCAGCAGCTTTACAGGGGCCACAGATACGCAGTATTTT.

The chain has TRBV18 and TRBJ1-1; no firm D call. Per germline, CDR1 KGHSH and CDR2 LQKENI. The CDR3 totals 14 residues. Trimming took 6 bases from V and 3 from J, leaving 14 bases between them. The CDR3 sequence: CASSRETRDTEAFF. CDR3 nucleotides: TGTGCCAGCTCCCGGGAAACTAGGGACACTGAAGCTTTCTTT.

The chain combines TRBV5-1 with TRBJ2-1; the D is unclear. V was trimmed by 0 bases and J by 6 bases, leaving 13 bases between them. The germline gives CDR1 SGHRS, CDR2 YFSETQ. The CDR3 spans 15 residues. The CDR3 loop is CASSLGHLSTNEQFF. CDR3 DNA sequence: TGCGCCAGCAGCTTGGGCCATCTCAGCACCAATGAGCAGTTCTTC. Full variable domain (rest looked up from reference TRBV5-1 and TRBJ2-1): KAGVTQTPRYLIKTRGQQVTLSCSPISGHRSVSWYQQTPGQGLQFLFEYFSETQRNKGNFPGRFSGRQFSNSRSEMNVSTLELGDSALYLCASSLGHLSTNEQFFGPGTRLTVL.

This chain connects TRBV20-1 to TRBJ2-1, with a tentative D call TRBD1 (5 bases). This CDR3 has 11 residues. Trimming removed 0 bases at V and 13 bases at J, with 10 bases between. Germline V lookup: CDR1 DFQATT, CDR2 SNEGSKA (reference sequence). The CDR3 reads CSARDRQSQFF. As DNA, the CDR3 is TGCAGTGCTAGAGACAGACAGTCTCAGTTCTTC.

CDR3 protein: CASSLGRGRRPDTQYF. DNA for the CDR3: TGTGCCAGCAGCCTAGGGCGCGGGAGGCGGCCCGATACGCAGTATTTT. V gene TRBV28 combines with J gene TRBJ2-3, with 8 bases fitting TRBD2. The V and J ends lost 6 bases and 6 bases, in that order; junction bases with no gene match: 14. CDR1 is MDHEN and CDR2 is SYDVKM in the germline V gene. The CDR3 extends over 16 amino acids. Full variable domain (remainder filled in from reference TRBV28 and TRBJ2-3): DVKVTQSSRYLVKRTGEKVFLECVQDMDHENMFWYRQDPGLGLRLIYFSYDVKMKEKGDIPEGYSVSREKKERFSLILESASTNQTSMYLCASSLGRGRRPDTQYFGPGTRLTVL.

This rearrangement joins TRBV9 to TRBJ2-1; TRBD2 matches at 11 bases. CDR3 length: 15 residues. With 6 bases clipped from V and 6 bases from J, the junction kept 8 bases outside the gene matches. CDR1 is SGDLS, CDR2 YYNGEE, per germline. Here the CDR3 reads CASTPALAGANEQFF. The CDR3, as DNA: TGTGCCAGCACCCCCGCACTAGCGGGAGCCAATGAGCAGTTCTTC.

The rearrangement uses TRBV6-1 and TRBJ2-7; D unresolved. The germline gives CDR1 MNHNS, CDR2 SASEGT. V was shortened by 0 bases and J by 2 bases, with 11 bases between the two germline ends. This CDR3 has 15 amino acids. CDR3 nucleotide sequence: TGTGCCAGCAGTGAAGCTCCCCGTCCGGCCTACGAGCAGTACTTC. Protein sequence: CASSEAPRPAYEQYF.

Points on this clone: This sample also contains other DNA sequences that code for the same CDR3. This chain connects TRBV11-3 to TRBJ2-2, with TRBD2 identical over 9 bases. The CDR3 spans 15 residues. Germline CDR1 SGHNT, CDR2 YENEEA. V shed 6 bases, J shed 0 bases, and the junction held 2 bases outside the gene matches. Written as DNA, the CDR3 is TGTGCCAGCAGTCTAGCGGGGACGAACACCGGGGAGCTGTTTTTT. Amino acid sequence: CASSLAGTNTGELFF.

In regard to this clone: This sample also contains other DNA sequences that code for the same CDR3. For the CDR3, the DNA is TGTGCCTGGAGTACAAGGACTGATACGCAGTATTTT. This translates into CAWSTRTDTQYF. This chain links TRBV30 with TRBJ2-3; possibly TRBD2 for D (5 bases). V was pared by 2 bases and J by 6 bases, with 9 bases between. The CDR3 runs 12 residues. Per germline, CDR1 GTSNPN and CDR2 SVGIG (reference sequence).

This clone was counted a single time. This sequence joins TRBV10-3 and TRBJ1-1; 7 bases fit TRBD1. Germline values: CDR1 ENHRY, CDR2 SYGVKD. CDR3 size: 13 residues. The V and J ends lost 6 bases and 4 bases, in that order; junction bases with no gene match: 5. CDR3 in DNA: TGTGCCATCAGAGTAGCAGGGGGCACTGAAGCTTTCTTT. It encodes CAIRVAGGTEAFF.

V is TRBV28 and J is TRBJ2-5, with D perhaps TRBD1 or TRBD2 (5 bases each). This CDR3 contains 15 residues. Germline lookup yields CDR1 MDHEN and CDR2 SYDVKM. Between the trimmed V and J ends, which lost 7 bases and 5 bases, there was a span of 20 bases. For the CDR3, the DNA is TGTGCCAGCACAGGGTTCGCGAAGGGGAGCGAGACCCAGTACTTC. Its translation: CASTGFAKGSETQYF.

The chain combines TRBV2 with TRBJ1-1; D remains unclear. Trimming removed 6 bases at V and 0 bases at J, with 14 bases between. This CDR3 is 15 amino acids long. Per the germline V gene, CDR1 is SNHLY and CDR2 is FYNNEI. The CDR3 is CASSGLGRVNTEAFF. For the CDR3, the DNA is TGTGCCAGCAGCGGACTTGGACGGGTGAACACTGAAGCTTTCTTT.

The genes are TRBV6-1 and TRBJ2-3; the match to TRBD2 covers 7 bases. CDR1 is MNHNS, CDR2 SASEGT, per germline. The CDR3 is 17 amino acids. Losses at the gene ends were 1 base for V and 4 bases for J; bases not matched to a gene: 11. The CDR3 spells CASSEVGRRELPDTQYF. Written as DNA, the CDR3 is TGTGCCAGCAGTGAAGTCGGTCGGCGGGAGCTCCCAGATACGCAGTATTTT.

This clone was found a few times. The same CDR3 also results from other DNA sequences found in this sample. In nucleotides, the CDR3 is TGTGCCAGCAGCGTCCGCAGGGACACTGAAGCTTTCTTT. Its protein is CASSVRRDTEAFF. The rearrangement uses TRBV9 and TRBJ1-1, with a possible D match to TRBD1 (5 bases). V shed 2 bases and J shed 3 bases, with 8 bases lying between them. Germline V lookup: CDR1 SGDLS, CDR2 YYNGEE. CDR3 size: 13 residues.

The chain has TRBV5-1 and TRBJ2-3, with D possibly being TRBD1 (6 bases). The V and J ends lost 4 bases and 5 bases respectively, with 14 bases between them. The CDR3 consists of 14 residues. CDR1 is SGHRS, CDR2 YFSETQ, per germline. DNA of the CDR3: TGCGCCAGCAGCGACAGACAGGCCGAAGATACGCAGTATTTT. Translating gives CASSDRQAEDTQYF.

This clone turned up a few times. The same CDR3 also results from other DNA sequences found in this sample. V is TRBV30 and J is TRBJ1-1; 7 bases fit TRBD1. The CDR3 spans 13 residues. CDR1 and CDR2 from the germline V gene are GTSNPN and SVGIG (reference sequence). With V trimmed by 2 bases and J by 4 bases, 4 bases remained unmatched. The CDR3 is CAWSRQGGTEAFF. The CDR3 DNA reads TGTGCCTGGAGTCGACAGGGTGGCACTGAAGCTTTCTTT.

V is TRBV5-1 and J is TRBJ1-4; the match to TRBD1 covers 10 bases. The CDR3 extends over 17 amino acids. V shed 1 base, J shed 3 bases, and the junction held 6 bases outside the gene matches. Germline V gene sequence: CDR1 SGHRS, CDR2 YFSETQ. The CDR3 nucleotides read TGCGCCAGCAGCTTGCGGACAGGGGGGTTAGCTAATGAAAAACTGTTTTTT. Residues: CASSLRTGGLANEKLFF.

V is TRBV4-1 and J is TRBJ1-3; D unresolved. Germline values: CDR1 MGHRA, CDR2 YSYEKL. The CDR3 sequence is 16 residues long. V shed 2 bases and J shed 4 bases, with 15 bases lying between them. This CDR3 reads CASSQTGPEAGNTIYF. The CDR3 DNA reads as TGCGCCAGCAGCCAAACCGGCCCGGAGGCAGGAAACACCATATATTTT.